These 16 T cell receptor beta chains were sequenced from one sample in a study of CD4+ T cells in melanoma. The data were produced by immunoSEQ multiplex PCR, yet TCRdb's version contains in-frame clones alone and is incomplete. This sample has 50,000 or so clones, with roughly nine tenths found just once. What was sequenced was peripheral blood. All receptors come from a human donor with melanoma.

The CDR3 loop is CASSIFDRENYGYTF. The CDR3 coding sequence is TGTGCCAGTAGTATATTTGACAGGGAAAACTATGGCTACACCTTC. The genes are TRBV19 and TRBJ1-2; 7 positions match TRBD1. Trimming at V came to 2 bases and at J to 2 bases, leaving 5 bases not matched to a gene. The CDR3 consists of 15 residues. CDR1 and CDR2 (germline): LNHDA, SQIVND (reference sequence).

The chain combines TRBV10-3 with TRBJ2-1; the D gene is possibly TRBD2 (6 bases). The CDR3 runs 12 residues. The germline V and J ends were trimmed by 8 bases and 7 bases, with 12 bases remaining between them. Germline V CDR1 and CDR2: ENHRY, SYGVKD. CDR3 sequence: CAIGRRENEQFF. In nucleotides, the CDR3 is TGTGCCATCGGAAGGCGGGAAAATGAGCAGTTCTTC.

The chain couples TRBV18 to TRBJ2-1; D is ambiguous. The germline gives CDR1 KGHSH, CDR2 LQKENI. The CDR3 consists of 13 residues. The V end was cut by 2 bases, the J end by 3 bases, with 5 bases between. CDR3 region: CASSPSDYNEQFF. CDR3 DNA sequence: TGTGCCAGCTCACCATCGGACTACAATGAGCAGTTCTTC.

The chain employs TRBV6-5 and TRBJ2-7; TRBD1 agrees at 9 bases. The V and J ends lost 4 bases and 0 bases, in that order; junction bases with no gene match: 1. This CDR3 region has 14 residues. Germline V gene lookup returns CDR1 MNHEY and CDR2 SVGAGI. The CDR3, as DNA: TGTGCCAGCAGTTGGGACAGGGACTCCTACGAGCAGTACTTC. Protein: CASSWDRDSYEQYF.

This chain uses TRBV7-9 with TRBJ2-7, with D perhaps TRBD1 or TRBD2 (5 bases each). Trimming took 6 bases from V and 0 from J, leaving 21 bases between them. Germline V gene data show CDR1 as SEHNR and CDR2 as FQNEAQ (reference sequence). The CDR3 sequence is 17 residues long. In DNA, the CDR3 is TGTGCCAGCAGTCCCGGGACGACTAAGGCGCGCTCCTACGAGCAGTACTTC. This encodes CASSPGTTKARSYEQYF.

This clone has a single count. The V and J genes are TRBV30 and TRBJ2-1; D not resolved. The CDR3 sequence is 13 residues long. Looked up from germline, CDR1 is GTSNPN and CDR2 is SVGIG (reference sequence). Trimming removed 0 bases from V and 8 bases from J, with 11 bases in between. CDR3 sequence reads: CAWSVRVRDEQFF. CDR3 in DNA: TGTGCCTGGAGTGTACGAGTCCGCGATGAGCAGTTCTTC.

CDR3 nucleotides: TGCGCCAGCAGCTTGGGATCCTTGCAGGGTTTTAGGGACCGGTTCTTC. Encoded protein: CASSLGSLQGFRDRFF. The chain combines TRBV5-1 with TRBJ2-1; D could derive from TRBD1 or TRBD2 (5 bases each). The V end was cut by 0 bases, the J end by 15 bases, with 25 bases between. From germline, CDR1 is SGHRS and CDR2 YFSETQ. The CDR3 spans 16 residues.

This chain links TRBV7-8 with TRBJ2-3, with D possibly TRBD1 on 6 matching bases. Germline V gives CDR1 SGHVS, CDR2 FQNEAQ. The CDR3 length is 13 residues. V lost 5 bases, J lost 6 bases, and 12 bases lay in between. This chain's CDR3 is CASSQNQGDTQYF. The CDR3 nucleotides are TGTGCCAGCAGCCAAAACCAGGGGGATACGCAGTATTTT.

This clone appeared a single time. The V call is TRBV5-1, the J call TRBJ1-4; the D is unclear. CDR3 length: 16 residues. Trimming took off 4 bases at V and 5 bases at J, with 18 bases between the two ends. Germline CDR1 reads SGHRS; CDR2 reads YFSETQ. In DNA form, the CDR3 reads TGCGCCAGCAGCCAAGGGAGGCTAGGAGGGAATGAAAAACTGTTTTTT. It translates to CASSQGRLGGNEKLFF.

V usage is TRBV28 and J usage is TRBJ1-1; D unresolved. V lost 5 bases, J lost 2 bases, and 9 bases lay in between. The CDR3 is 13 residues long. Per germline, CDR1 MDHEN and CDR2 SYDVKM. CDR3 sequence (DNA): TGTGCCAGCAGTAATAGGATTAACACTGAAGCTTTCTTT. It is translated as CASSNRINTEAFF.

This chain joins TRBV6-4 and TRBJ2-3; weak D call: TRBD1 (5 bases). The CDR3 totals 13 residues. Per germline, CDR1 MRHNA and CDR2 SNTAGT. Trimming cost V 4 bases and J 5 bases, with 10 bases left between them. The CDR3 DNA sequence: TGTGCCAGCAGTGCCCTTAGGGGAGATACGCAGTATTTT. Its protein product is CASSALRGDTQYF.

The chain joins TRBV6-1 to TRBJ1-5, with D possibly matching TRBD1 (5 bases). The CDR3 spans 14 residues. Trimming pared 5 bases from V and 0 bases from J, leaving 8 bases between. Germline-derived CDR1 and CDR2 are MNHNS and SASEGT. CDR3 protein: CASSTGYSNQPQHF. As DNA, the CDR3 is TGTGCCAGCAGTACAGGTTATAGCAATCAGCCCCAGCATTTT.

This rearrangement joins TRBV11-2 to TRBJ1-2; TRBD1 agrees at 8 bases. The CDR3 is made up of 15 amino acids. The V and J ends lost 1 base and 5 bases, in that order; junction bases with no gene match: 6. Germline V gene lookup returns CDR1 SGHAT and CDR2 FQNNGV. The CDR3 DNA sequence: TGTGCCAGCAGCTTAGGGGCAGGGGGCGCTTATGGCTACACCTTC. It encodes CASSLGAGGAYGYTF.

This clone was found a few times. The rearrangement uses TRBV28 and TRBJ2-7; perhaps TRBD1 as D (6 bases). V lost 5 bases, J lost 2 bases, and 7 bases lay in between. The CDR3 has 12 amino acids. The germline CDR1 and CDR2 sequences are MDHEN and SYDVKM. CDR3 sequence reads: CASSHRAYEQYF. CDR3 nucleotide sequence: TGTGCCAGCAGTCACAGGGCCTACGAGCAGTACTTC.

The chain carries TRBV15 and TRBJ1-3; possibly TRBD1 for D (5 bases). The CDR3 is 15 residues long. Per the germline V gene, CDR1 is LNHNV and CDR2 is YYDKDF (reference sequence). V gave up 1 base and J gave up 4 bases, with 11 bases separating them. CDR3 bases: TGTGCCACCAGCAGAGTCCCGGGGGAAGGAAACACCATATATTTT. Amino acid sequence: CATSRVPGEGNTIYF. Filled out from reference TRBV15 and TRBJ1-3, the complete variable domain reads DAMVIQNPRYQVTQFGKPVTLSCSQTLNHNVMYWYQQKSSQAPKLLFHYYDKDFNNEADTPDNFQSRRPNTSFCFLDIRSPGLGDTAMYLCATSRVPGEGNTIYFGEGSWLTVV.

This chain links TRBV4-2 with TRBJ2-1; no clear D gene. V was clipped by 0 bases and J by 0 bases, with 12 bases between them. The CDR3 length is 17 residues. Germline V gene lookup returns CDR1 LGHNA and CDR2 YNFKEQ. This chain's CDR3 is CASSQDRARASYNEQFF. In DNA form, the CDR3 reads TGTGCCAGCAGCCAAGATAGGGCAAGGGCCTCCTACAATGAGCAGTTCTTC.